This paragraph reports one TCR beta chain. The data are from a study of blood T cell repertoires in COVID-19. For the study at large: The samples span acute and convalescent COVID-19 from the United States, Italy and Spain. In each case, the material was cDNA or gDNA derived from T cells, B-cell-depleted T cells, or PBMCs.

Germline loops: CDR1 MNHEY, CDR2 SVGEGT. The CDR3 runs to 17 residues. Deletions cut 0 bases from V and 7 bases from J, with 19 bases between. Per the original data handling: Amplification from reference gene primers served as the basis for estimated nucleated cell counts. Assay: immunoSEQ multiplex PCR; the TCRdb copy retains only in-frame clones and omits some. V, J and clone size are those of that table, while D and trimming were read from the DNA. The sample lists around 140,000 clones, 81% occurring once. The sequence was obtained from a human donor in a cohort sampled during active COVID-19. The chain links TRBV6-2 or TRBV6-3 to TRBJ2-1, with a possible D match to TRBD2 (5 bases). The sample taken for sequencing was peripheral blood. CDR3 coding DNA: TGTGCCAGCAGTTACTCGAAGAGGGCGGTTCGGCGGAATGAGCAGTTCTTC. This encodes CASSYSKRAVRRNEQFF.